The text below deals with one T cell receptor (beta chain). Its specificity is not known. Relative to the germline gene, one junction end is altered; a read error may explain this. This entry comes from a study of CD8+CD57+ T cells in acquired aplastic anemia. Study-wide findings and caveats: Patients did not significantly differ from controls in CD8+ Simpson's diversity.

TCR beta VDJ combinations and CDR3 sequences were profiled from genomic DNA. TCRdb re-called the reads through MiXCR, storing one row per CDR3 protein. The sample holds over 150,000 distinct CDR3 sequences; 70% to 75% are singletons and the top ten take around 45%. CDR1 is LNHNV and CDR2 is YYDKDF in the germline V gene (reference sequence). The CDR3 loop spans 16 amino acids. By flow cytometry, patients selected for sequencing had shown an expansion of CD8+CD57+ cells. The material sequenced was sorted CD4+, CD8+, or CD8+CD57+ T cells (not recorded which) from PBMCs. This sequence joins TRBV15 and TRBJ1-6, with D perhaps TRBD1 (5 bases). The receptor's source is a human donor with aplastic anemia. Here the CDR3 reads CATSRGGLGGGSPLRF. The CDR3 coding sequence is TGTGCCACCAGCAGAGGGGGCCTCGGGGGAGGTTCACCCCTCCGCTTT.